Detailed here is one TCR beta chain. The antigen remains unidentified. Repertoires were generated with immunoSEQ multiplex PCR, while TCRdb's copy carries only in-frame clones and drops some. In the table there are more than 95,000 clones, more than 75% of which are singletons. This sample was included in a study of T cell responses to AZD1222 COVID-19 vaccine. General study findings and limits: Across spike, vaccine-associated CD4 TCRs were found, dominant at 160-218 and 743-854.

J lost 2 bases, V lost 6 bases, and 6 bases had no gene match. This CDR3 is built from 15 residues. Germline CDR1 reads ENHRY; CDR2 reads SYGVKD. Source: peripheral blood, taken on day 0 of AZD1222 vaccination. J is TRBJ2-3 and V is TRBV10-3; 9 nucleotides align to TRBD1. This sequence was found in an adult in good health. The CDR3 DNA is TGTGCCATCAGGAACATACAGGGGGCCACAGATACGCAGTATTTT. As protein: CAIRNIQGATDTQYF.